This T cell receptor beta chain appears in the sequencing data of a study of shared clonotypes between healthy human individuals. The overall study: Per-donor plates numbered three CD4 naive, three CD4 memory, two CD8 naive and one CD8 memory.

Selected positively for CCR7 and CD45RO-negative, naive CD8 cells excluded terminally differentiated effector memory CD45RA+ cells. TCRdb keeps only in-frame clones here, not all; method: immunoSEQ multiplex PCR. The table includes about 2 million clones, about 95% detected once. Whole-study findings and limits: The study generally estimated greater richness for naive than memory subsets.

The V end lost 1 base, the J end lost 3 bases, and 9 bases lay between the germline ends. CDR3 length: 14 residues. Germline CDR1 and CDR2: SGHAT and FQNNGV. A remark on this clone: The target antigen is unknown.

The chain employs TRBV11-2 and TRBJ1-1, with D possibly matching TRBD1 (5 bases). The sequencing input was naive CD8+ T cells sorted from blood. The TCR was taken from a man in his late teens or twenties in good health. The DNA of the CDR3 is TGTGCCAGCAGCTTAGCCTGGGGGGACACTGAAGCTTTCTTT. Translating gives CASSLAWGDTEAFF.